A single sample is the source of the 26 T cell receptor beta chains below, sequenced in a study of shared clonotypes between healthy human individuals. Profiling relied on immunoSEQ multiplex PCR, and the TCRdb table lists in-frame clones only, not all of them. The data show about 2 million clones, with about 95% seen just once and roughly 0.13% held by the top ten. Sequenced input: naive CD4+ T cells sorted from blood. Specified subset: CD45RA+ positively selected. These receptors came from a man aged 18 to 29 in good health.

This chain connects TRBV21-1 to TRBJ1-1; TRBD1, the table's D call, lacks a check against the DNA. TRBV21-1 constitutes a pseudogene. CDR3 length: 14 amino acids. CDR3 sequence reads: CASNRQGSNTEAFF. In DNA, the CDR3 is TGTGCCAGCAACCGACAGGGATCGAACACTGAAGCTTTCTTT.

This clone appeared once. The chain's CDR3 is CASSTVTGNSYNSPLHF. CDR3 nucleotides: TGTGCCAGCAGCACCGTCACAGGAAACTCCTATAATTCACCCCTCCACTTT. V usage is TRBV5-4 and J usage is TRBJ1-6, with a tentative D call TRBD1 (5 bases). This CDR3 is 17 amino acids long. From germline, CDR1 is SGHNT and CDR2 YYREEE (reference sequence). V was pared by 4 bases and J by 0 bases, with 14 bases between.

This chain links TRBV2 with TRBJ2-1, with 7 bases lining up with TRBD2. The CDR3 extends over 13 amino acids. Germline-derived CDR1 and CDR2 are SNHLY and FYNNEI. Unmatched junction bases numbered 8, after V lost 8 bases and J lost 7 bases. The CDR3 is CASAVLGGNEQFF. The CDR3 nucleotides are TGTGCCAGCGCGGTACTGGGAGGGAATGAGCAGTTCTTC.

The V call is TRBV21-1, the J call TRBJ2-5; the table assigns TRBD1, which was not confirmed against the DNA. TRBV21-1 is noted as a pseudogene. CDR3 length: 17 residues. CDR3 coding DNA: TGTGCCAGCAGCAATCACAGGGGCCGACGGGCCCAAGAGACCCAGTACTTC. It yields the protein CASSNHRGRRAQETQYF.

This chain connects TRBV9 to TRBJ2-3, with D possibly matching TRBD1 (7 bases). The CDR3 sequence is 15 residues long. Germline CDR1 SGDLS, CDR2 YYNGEE. V lost 4 bases and J lost 11, with 23 bases in between. The CDR3 is CASSPQAGGMVGQYF. The CDR3, as DNA: TGTGCCAGCAGCCCGCAGGCAGGGGGGATGGTCGGGCAGTATTTT. Filled out from reference TRBV9 and TRBJ2-3, the complete variable domain reads DSGVTQTPKHLITATGQRVTLRCSPRSGDLSVYWYQQSLDQGLQFLIQYYNGEERAKGNILERFSAQQFPDLHSELNLSSLELGDSALYFCASSPQAGGMVGQYFGPGTRLTVL.

A remark on this clone: The same CDR3 arises from other DNA sequences in this sample as well. The V and J genes are TRBV5-1 and TRBJ1-3; D might be TRBD1 (6 bases). Germline assignment: CDR1 SGHRS and CDR2 YFSETQ. The CDR3 consists of 16 residues. V lost 2 bases and J lost 0, with 12 bases in between. The CDR3 DNA is TGCGCCAGCAGCTTAGGGGGTCAGAGCTCTGGAAACACCATATATTTT. The encoded protein is CASSLGGQSSGNTIYF.

This clone was detected only once. The chain employs TRBV28 and TRBJ2-3, with 11 bases lining up with TRBD2. The CDR3 is 19 residues long. The ends lost 5 bases at V and 3 bases at J; junction bases unmatched: 16. Germline V CDR1 and CDR2: MDHEN, SYDVKM. The CDR3 nucleotides are TGTGCCAGCAGTCCCCCTTGGGATAGCGGGGGGGCCGGGACAGATACGCAGTATTTT. Residues: CASSPPWDSGGAGTDTQYF.

CDR3 residues: CASRGTGESLHF. DNA of the CDR3: TGCGCCAGCAGGGGGACCGGCGAGTCCCTCCACTTT. The chain uses TRBV5-1 and TRBJ1-6; a possible D gene is TRBD1 (5 bases). This CDR3 has 12 residues. Germline CDR1 is SGHRS and CDR2 is YFSETQ. V was pared by 5 bases and J by 14 bases, with 14 bases between.

The CDR3 nucleotides are TGTGCCAGCACCAAGGGGCGGGAGTACAATGAGCAGTTCTTC. As protein: CASTKGREYNEQFF. The chain couples TRBV6-1 to TRBJ2-1; 7 nucleotides line up with TRBD2. CDR3 size: 14 residues. Unmatched junction bases numbered 7, after V lost 7 bases and J lost 4 bases. Per germline, CDR1 MNHNS and CDR2 SASEGT.

This chain uses TRBV7-2 with TRBJ2-3, with TRBD2 matching 12 bases. J was trimmed by 0 bases and V by 6 bases; bases with no gene match: 7. Per the germline V gene, CDR1 is SGHTA and CDR2 is FQGNSA. This CDR3 is built from 17 residues. The CDR3 nucleotides are TGTGCCAGCAGGGAGGCCGGGACTAGCGGGAGCACAGATACGCAGTATTTT. Residues: CASREAGTSGSTDTQYF.

The chain is built from TRBV6-1 and TRBJ1-2, with D uncertain. The CDR3 totals 15 residues. V lost 2 bases and J lost 5, with 15 bases in between. The germline gives CDR1 MNHNS, CDR2 SASEGT. CDR3 region: CASSESRGTLYGYTF. CDR3 bases: TGTGCCAGCAGTGAATCTCGGGGTACGCTTTATGGCTACACCTTC.

On this clone itself: One end of the junction varies from germline; a read error may be responsible. The chain is built from TRBV6-1 and TRBJ1-6, with D unresolved. From germline, CDR1 is MNHNS and CDR2 SASEGT. This CDR3 is 15 amino acids long. The CDR3 sequence: CASREDKDYNSPLHF. The CDR3 nucleotides read TGTGCCAGCAGGGAAGACAAGGACTATAATTCACCCCTCCACTTT.

The V call is TRBV6-5, the J call TRBJ2-7; TRBD1 matches 8 bases. The J segment lost 3 bases and the V segment lost 8 bases, leaving 9 bases of the junction unmatched. From germline, CDR1 is MNHEY and CDR2 SVGAGI. The CDR3 has 14 amino acids. The chain's CDR3 is CASEAGGGRYEQYF. The CDR3 nucleotides are TGTGCCAGCGAAGCAGGGGGCGGGCGCTACGAGCAGTACTTC.

V is TRBV6-6 and J is TRBJ2-1; 11 bases line up with TRBD2. The germline CDR1 and CDR2 sequences are MNHNY and SVGAGI (reference sequence). This CDR3 spans 16 amino acids. Germline trimming cut 4 bases from V and 6 bases from J; bases unmatched to any gene: 8. The CDR3 sequence is CASSSLGLAVSNEQFF. The CDR3 bases are TGTGCCAGCAGTTCCCTGGGACTAGCGGTTTCCAATGAGCAGTTCTTC.

V and J are TRBV6-5 and TRBJ1-2, with 9 bases aligning to TRBD1. V lost 2 bases to trimming and J lost 1 base; unmatched junction nucleotides: 5. The CDR3 runs to 16 residues. CDR1 is MNHEY, CDR2 SVGAGI, per germline. CDR3 region: CASSYRGQGINYGYTF. The DNA for the CDR3 is TGTGCCAGCAGTTACCGGGGACAGGGCATTAACTATGGCTACACCTTC.

V and J are TRBV7-2 and TRBJ1-6; D is perhaps TRBD1 (6 bases). Looked up from germline, CDR1 is SGHTA and CDR2 is FQGNSA. The V end was cut by 10 bases, the J end by 5 bases, with 15 bases between. The CDR3 totals 14 residues. The DNA for the CDR3 is TGTGCCACCCGGGCAGGGGCCGATAATTCACCCCTCCACTTT. Its translation: CATRAGADNSPLHF.

This sequence joins TRBV18 and TRBJ2-2; D remains unclear. Germline V lookup: CDR1 KGHSH, CDR2 LQKENI. The CDR3 covers 13 residues. Trimming took 4 bases from V and 1 from J, leaving 4 bases between them. DNA of the CDR3: TGTGCCAGCTCACGGGAGAACACCGGGGAGCTGTTTTTT. It specifies CASSRENTGELFF.

This chain links TRBV5-1 with TRBJ2-7; 8 positions match TRBD1. Germline V gives CDR1 SGHRS, CDR2 YFSETQ. The CDR3 consists of 13 residues. V lost 5 bases and J lost 3; bases outside the gene matches: 4. The DNA of the CDR3 is TGCGCCAGCAGATCAGGACAGGGCTACGAGCAGTACTTC. Its translation is CASRSGQGYEQYF.

The V and J genes are TRBV5-6 and TRBJ2-5; no reliable D call. The V gene lost 4 bases and the J gene lost 4 bases, with 8 bases spanning the gap. Germline V gene data show CDR1 as SGHDT and CDR2 as YYEEEE. The CDR3 has 12 residues. The CDR3 protein is CASSGDSETQYF. CDR3 coding DNA: TGTGCCAGCAGCGGGGATTCAGAGACCCAGTACTTC.

The sample holds a few counts of this clone. The rearrangement links TRBV6-6 to TRBJ2-5; TRBD1 matches 7 bases. The J call may be mistaken, given a closer DNA end match to TRBJ2-7. CDR3 length: 16 amino acids. Germline V lookup: CDR1 MNHNY, CDR2 SVGAGI (reference sequence). Here the CDR3 DNA reads TGTGCCAGCAGTTCCTACATCAGACAGGGTTCCTACGAGCAGTACTTC. Encoded protein: CASSSYIRQGSYEQYF.

The chain recombines TRBV28 with TRBJ2-5, with unresolved D. V dropped 5 bases and J dropped 4 bases, with 2 bases sitting between them. The V gene's germline CDR1 is MDHEN and CDR2 SYDVKM. The CDR3 runs to 10 residues. The CDR3 DNA is TGTGCCAGCAGTACAGAGACCCAGTACTTC. This sequence encodes CASSTETQYF. The full variable domain, in which reference TRBV28 and TRBJ2-5 provide the parts outside the CDR3, is DVKVTQSSRYLVKRTGEKVFLECVQDMDHENMFWYRQDPGLGLRLIYFSYDVKMKEKGDIPEGYSVSREKKERFSLILESASTNQTSMYLCASSTETQYFGPGTRLLVL.

The rearrangement joins TRBV11-2 to TRBJ2-3; D unclear. CDR1 and CDR2 from the germline V gene are SGHAT and FQNNGV. V gave up 0 bases and J gave up 5 bases, with 15 bases separating them. The CDR3 runs 16 residues. CDR3 in amino acids: CASSLDLPGYGDTQYF. The CDR3 DNA reads TGTGCCAGCAGCTTAGATCTACCCGGGTATGGAGATACGCAGTATTTT.

With respect to this clone: The same CDR3 can be traced to other DNA sequences in this sample. The chain recombines TRBV2 with TRBJ1-2, with D possibly being TRBD1 (6 bases). The CDR3 sequence is 13 residues long. The germline V gene has CDR1 SNHLY and CDR2 FYNNEI. V shed 7 bases and J shed 0 bases, with 9 bases lying between them. The CDR3 DNA reads TGTGCCAGCAACGGACAGTCTAACTATGGCTACACCTTC. Translation: CASNGQSNYGYTF.

The sample holds one count of this clone. The CDR3 region is CASSPVGWAEQFF. The CDR3 bases are TGTGCCAGCTCACCGGTAGGTTGGGCTGAGCAGTTCTTC. The chain combines TRBV18 with TRBJ2-1; D gene uncertain. V lost 3 bases to trimming and J lost 9 bases, with 12 bases between them. Germline CDR1 is KGHSH and CDR2 is LQKENI. The CDR3 runs to 13 residues.

This chain links TRBV7-2 with TRBJ2-7, with D unclear. This CDR3 is 13 amino acids long. Per germline, CDR1 SGHTA and CDR2 FQGNSA. Trimming shortened V by 1 base and J by 3 bases, and 7 bases separated the two germline ends. The CDR3 DNA reads TGTGCCAGCAGCTTAGAGTTGCTCTACGAGCAGTACTTC. Translated: CASSLELLYEQYF.

The CDR3 nucleotides read TGTGCCAGCCACTATACTCAGGGGCAGTATTTT. Encoded protein: CASHYTQGQYF. The V and J genes are TRBV6-1 and TRBJ2-3; a possible D gene is TRBD1 (5 bases). This CDR3 is built from 11 residues. Germline values: CDR1 MNHNS, CDR2 SASEGT. Trimming removed 8 bases at V and 11 bases at J, with 14 bases between.